This TCR beta chain was recorded in a study of shared T cell receptors in the human thymus (dated by TCRdb to about 2021). Some background on the complete study: The study examined how the human thymus generates shared, self-reactive T-cell receptor alpha chains.

As to this clone: The specificity of this receptor is unknown. No much larger clonotype is one base removed from it; base qualities were not supplied.

Here V drops 4 bases and J drops 2 bases, and the junction holds 14 bases not matched to any gene. According to the germline V gene (reference sequence), CDR1 reads SGHKS and CDR2 reads YYEKEE. The CDR3 starts with the cysteine, ends with the phenylalanine, and has 17 residues. Kept here is only the CDR3 DNA, which spans 51 bases and is read in frame from base 1. Libraries came from the immunoSEQ multiplex PCR assay. Entries here come from immuneACCESS through TCRdb and include only in-frame sequences with V and J called. Some clones fail to appear in such tables; in the studies checked, an unresolved V gene covers under half of the shortfall, and the cause of the remainder is unknown. The sample table lists fewer than 700,000 clones, roughly 88% of them with a count of one. The ten largest account for 0.0085% to 0.012% of the sample. This same sample was also taken into another study, of human thymus T cells. From that second study: The donors were immunologically healthy infants in Finland who had open corrective cardiac surgery for congenital heart defects. The thymus tissue came from surgical resects taken out during corrective cardiac surgery. V and J gene segment usage appeared biased in both thymic and peripheral blood repertoires. The related research reported highly overlapping thymic TCR repertoires among unrelated individuals. The study described the TCR alpha and beta repertoires in under 10 infant thymus samples and four matching peripheral blood samples. Donor ages ranging from about 6 to 244 days were recorded, and five to seven male and a couple of female infants were included in the cohort. Thymocytes were freed from the tissue by mechanical means and kept at -70 degrees C as pellets of 10-30 million cells. A QIAsymphony instrument was used to extract genomic DNA from frozen cell pellets. Using the immunoSEQ multiplex PCR assay, the TCRB and TCRAD loci were amplified from a standardized quantity of quality-controlled genomic DNA. The V(D)J region was spanned by amplicons of a length sufficient to cover the CDR3 and to identify V and J genes. Amplicon sequencing was performed on an Illumina platform through the commercial immunoSEQ service. Primer bias and sequencing errors were corrected using previously described methods, and TCRAD and TCRB definitions followed the IMGT database. The repertoires were analysed using immunoSEQ Analyzer 3.0 and VDJTools for basic statistics, V/J segment usage, diversity estimates, rarefaction and pairwise overlap. Diversity was estimated using the Chao1, ChaoE, Efron-Thisted, Shannon and inverse Simpson indices, and was also estimated on datasets down-sampled to the size of the smallest sample. Repertoire overlap was assessed by strict matching of CDR3 nucleotide sequence, V gene and J gene, and clustering was done by Jaccard-based multidimensional scaling. On average, thymus samples yielded 810,000 or so unique TCRB clonotypes, whereas blood samples yielded 70,000 to 100,000.

The chain joins TRBV5-5 to TRBJ2-5, and TRBD1 aligns with 7 junction nucleotides. Sequenced material: thymocytes. The sequence came from a boy less than two years old with a congenital heart defect. Donor details come from another sample of the same person, matched by shared clones. The CDR3 protein sequence reads: CASSPNRGGKQQETQYF. The sequenced DNA: TGTGCCAGCAGCCCCAACAGGGGTGGGAAGCAACAAGAGACCCAGTACTTC.